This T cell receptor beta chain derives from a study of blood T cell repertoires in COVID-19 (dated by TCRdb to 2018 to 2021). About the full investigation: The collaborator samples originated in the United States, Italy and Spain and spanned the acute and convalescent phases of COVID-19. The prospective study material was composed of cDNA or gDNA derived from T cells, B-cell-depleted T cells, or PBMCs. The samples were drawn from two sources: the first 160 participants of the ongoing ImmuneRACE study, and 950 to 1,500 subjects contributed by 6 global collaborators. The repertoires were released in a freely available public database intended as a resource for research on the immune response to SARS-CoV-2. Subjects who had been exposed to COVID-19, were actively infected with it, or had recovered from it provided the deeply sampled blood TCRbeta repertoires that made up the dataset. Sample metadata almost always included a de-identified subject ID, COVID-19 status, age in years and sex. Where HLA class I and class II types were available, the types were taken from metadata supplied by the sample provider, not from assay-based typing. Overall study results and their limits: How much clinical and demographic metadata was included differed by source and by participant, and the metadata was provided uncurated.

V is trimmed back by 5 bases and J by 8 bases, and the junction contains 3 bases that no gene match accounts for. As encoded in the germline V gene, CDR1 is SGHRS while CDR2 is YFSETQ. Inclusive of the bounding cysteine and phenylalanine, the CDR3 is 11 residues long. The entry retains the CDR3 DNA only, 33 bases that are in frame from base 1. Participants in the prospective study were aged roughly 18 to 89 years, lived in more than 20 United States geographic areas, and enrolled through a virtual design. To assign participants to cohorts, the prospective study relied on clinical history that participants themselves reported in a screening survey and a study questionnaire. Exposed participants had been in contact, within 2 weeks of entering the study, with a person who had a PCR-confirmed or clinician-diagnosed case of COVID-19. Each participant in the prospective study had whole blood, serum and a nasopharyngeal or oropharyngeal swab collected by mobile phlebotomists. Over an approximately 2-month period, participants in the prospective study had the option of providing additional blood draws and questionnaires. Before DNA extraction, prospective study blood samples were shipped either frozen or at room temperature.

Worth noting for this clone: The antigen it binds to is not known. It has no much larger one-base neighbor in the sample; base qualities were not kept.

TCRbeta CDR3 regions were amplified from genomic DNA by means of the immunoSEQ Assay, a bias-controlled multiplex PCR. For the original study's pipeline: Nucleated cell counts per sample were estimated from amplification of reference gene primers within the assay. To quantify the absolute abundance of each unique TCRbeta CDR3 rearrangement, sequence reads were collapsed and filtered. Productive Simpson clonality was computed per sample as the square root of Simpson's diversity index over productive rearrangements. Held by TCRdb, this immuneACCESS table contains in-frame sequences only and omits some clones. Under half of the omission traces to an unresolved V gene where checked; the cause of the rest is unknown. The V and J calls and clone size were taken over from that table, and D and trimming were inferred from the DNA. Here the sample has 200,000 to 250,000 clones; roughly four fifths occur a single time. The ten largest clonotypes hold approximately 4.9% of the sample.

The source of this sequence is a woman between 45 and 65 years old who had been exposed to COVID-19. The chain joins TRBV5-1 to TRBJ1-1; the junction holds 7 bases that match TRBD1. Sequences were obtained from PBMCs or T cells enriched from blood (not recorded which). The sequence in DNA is TGCGCCAGCAGATCGGACAGGGAAGCTTTCTTT. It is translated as CASRSDREAFF. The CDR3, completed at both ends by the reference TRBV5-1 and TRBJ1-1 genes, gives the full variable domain KAGVTQTPRYLIKTRGQQVTLSCSPISGHRSVSWYQQTPGQGLQFLFEYFSETQRNKGNFPGRFSGRQFSNSRSEMNVSTLELGDSALYLCASRSDREAFFGQGTRLTVV.